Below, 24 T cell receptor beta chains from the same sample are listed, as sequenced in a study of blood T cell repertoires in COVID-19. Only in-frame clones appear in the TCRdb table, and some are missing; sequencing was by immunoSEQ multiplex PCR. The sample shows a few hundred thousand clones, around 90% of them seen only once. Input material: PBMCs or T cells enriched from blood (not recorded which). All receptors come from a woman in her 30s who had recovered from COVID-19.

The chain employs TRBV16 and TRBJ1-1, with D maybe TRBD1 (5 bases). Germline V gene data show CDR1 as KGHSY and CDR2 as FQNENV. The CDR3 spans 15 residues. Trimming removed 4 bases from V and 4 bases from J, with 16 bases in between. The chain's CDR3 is CASSRNGAAGTEAFF. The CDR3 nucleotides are TGTGCCAGCAGCCGAAACGGGGCAGCGGGCACTGAAGCTTTCTTT.

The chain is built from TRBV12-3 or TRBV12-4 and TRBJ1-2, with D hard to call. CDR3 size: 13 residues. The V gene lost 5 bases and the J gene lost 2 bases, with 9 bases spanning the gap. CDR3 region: CASSQNGNYGYTF. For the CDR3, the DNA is TGTGCCAGCAGTCAGAACGGGAACTATGGCTACACCTTC.

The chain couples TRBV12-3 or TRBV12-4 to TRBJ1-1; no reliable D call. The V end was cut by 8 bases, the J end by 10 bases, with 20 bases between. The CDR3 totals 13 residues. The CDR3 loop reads CASGKGEPPGAFF. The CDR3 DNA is TGTGCCAGCGGGAAGGGAGAACCGCCGGGAGCTTTCTTT.

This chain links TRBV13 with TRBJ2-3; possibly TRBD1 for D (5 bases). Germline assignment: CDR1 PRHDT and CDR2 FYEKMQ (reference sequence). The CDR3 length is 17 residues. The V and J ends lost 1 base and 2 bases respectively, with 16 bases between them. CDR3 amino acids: CASSLALGPSPTDTQYF. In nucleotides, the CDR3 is TGTGCCAGCAGCTTAGCGTTGGGGCCGAGTCCCACAGATACGCAGTATTTT.

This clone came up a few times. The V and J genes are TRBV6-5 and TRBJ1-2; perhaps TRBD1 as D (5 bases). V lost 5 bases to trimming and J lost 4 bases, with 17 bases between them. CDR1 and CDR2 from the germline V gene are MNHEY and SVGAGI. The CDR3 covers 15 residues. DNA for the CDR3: TGTGCCAGCAGTCGGGAGGTGGGGCAGGGCTATGGCTACACCTTC. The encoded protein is CASSREVGQGYGYTF.

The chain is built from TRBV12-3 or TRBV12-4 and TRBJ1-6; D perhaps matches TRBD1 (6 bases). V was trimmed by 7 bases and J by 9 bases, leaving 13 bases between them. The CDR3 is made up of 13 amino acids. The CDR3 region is CASTKGQISPLHF. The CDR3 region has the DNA TGTGCCAGCACAAAAGGACAGATTTCACCCCTCCACTTT.

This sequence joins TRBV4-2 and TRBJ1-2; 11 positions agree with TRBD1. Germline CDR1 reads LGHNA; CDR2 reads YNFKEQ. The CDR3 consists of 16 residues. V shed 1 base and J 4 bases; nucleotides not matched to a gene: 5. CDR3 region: CASSQVGQGEAYGYTF. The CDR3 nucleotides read TGTGCCAGCAGCCAAGTGGGACAGGGGGAAGCCTATGGCTACACCTTC.

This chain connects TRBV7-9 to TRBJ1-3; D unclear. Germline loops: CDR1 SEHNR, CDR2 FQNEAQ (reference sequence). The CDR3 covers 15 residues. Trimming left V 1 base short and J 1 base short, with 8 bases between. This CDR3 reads CASSLGSGSGNTIYF. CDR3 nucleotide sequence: TGTGCCAGCAGCTTAGGGTCCGGGTCTGGAAACACCATATATTTT.

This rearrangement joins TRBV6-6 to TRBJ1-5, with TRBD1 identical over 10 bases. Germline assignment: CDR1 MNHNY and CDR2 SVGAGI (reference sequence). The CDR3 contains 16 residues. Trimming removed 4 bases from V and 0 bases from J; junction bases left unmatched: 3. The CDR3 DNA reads TGTGCCAGCAGTTCCGGGACAGGGGATAGCAATCAGCCCCAGCATTTT. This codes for CASSSGTGDSNQPQHF.

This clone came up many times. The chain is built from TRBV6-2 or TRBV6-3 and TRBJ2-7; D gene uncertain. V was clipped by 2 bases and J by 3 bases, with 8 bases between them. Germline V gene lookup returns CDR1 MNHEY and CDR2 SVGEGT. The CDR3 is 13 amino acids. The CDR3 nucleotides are TGTGCCAGCAGTTACGCGGAAATCTACGAGCAGTACTTC. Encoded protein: CASSYAEIYEQYF.

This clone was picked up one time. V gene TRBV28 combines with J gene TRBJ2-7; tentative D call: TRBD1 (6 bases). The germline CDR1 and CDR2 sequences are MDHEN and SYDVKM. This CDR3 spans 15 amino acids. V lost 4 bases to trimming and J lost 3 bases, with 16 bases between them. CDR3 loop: CASSSPGTNYYEQYF. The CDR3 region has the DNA TGTGCCAGCAGTTCACCCGGGACAAATTACTACGAGCAGTACTTC.

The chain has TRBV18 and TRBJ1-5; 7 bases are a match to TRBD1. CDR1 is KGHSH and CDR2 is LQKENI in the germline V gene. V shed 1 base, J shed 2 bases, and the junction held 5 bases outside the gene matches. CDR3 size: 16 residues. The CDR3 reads CASSPQAGGGNQPQHF. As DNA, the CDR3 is TGTGCCAGCTCACCACAGGCAGGGGGAGGCAATCAGCCCCAGCATTTT.

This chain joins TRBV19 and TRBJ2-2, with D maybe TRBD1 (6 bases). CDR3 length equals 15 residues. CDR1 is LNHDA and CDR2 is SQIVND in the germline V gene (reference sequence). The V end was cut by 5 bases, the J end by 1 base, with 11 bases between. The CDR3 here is CASSSGQLNTGELFF. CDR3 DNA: TGTGCCAGTAGTTCCGGACAGTTGAACACCGGGGAGCTGTTTTTT.

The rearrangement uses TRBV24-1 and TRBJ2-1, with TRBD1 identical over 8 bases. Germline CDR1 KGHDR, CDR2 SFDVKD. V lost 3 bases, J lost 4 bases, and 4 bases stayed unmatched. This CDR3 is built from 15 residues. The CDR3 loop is CATSDPGQAYNEQFF. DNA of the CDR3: TGTGCCACCAGTGATCCGGGACAGGCGTACAATGAGCAGTTCTTC.

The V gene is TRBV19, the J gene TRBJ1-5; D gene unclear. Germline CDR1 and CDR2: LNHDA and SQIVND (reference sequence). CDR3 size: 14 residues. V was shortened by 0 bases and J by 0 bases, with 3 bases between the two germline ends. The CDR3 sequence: CASSIDSSNQPQHF. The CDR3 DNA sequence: TGTGCCAGTAGTATAGACAGTAGCAATCAGCCCCAGCATTTT. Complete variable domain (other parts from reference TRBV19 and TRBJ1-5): DGGITQSPKYLFRKEGQNVTLSCEQNLNHDAMYWYRQDPGQGLRLIYYSQIVNDFQKGDIAEGYSVSREKKESFPLTVTSAQKNPTAFYLCASSIDSSNQPQHFGDGTRLSIL.

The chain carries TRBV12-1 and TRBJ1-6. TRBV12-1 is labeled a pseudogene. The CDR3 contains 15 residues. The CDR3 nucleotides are TGTGCCAGCAGCTTCCCCTGGGGGGGTAATTCACCCCTCCACTTT. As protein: CASSFPWGGNSPLHF.

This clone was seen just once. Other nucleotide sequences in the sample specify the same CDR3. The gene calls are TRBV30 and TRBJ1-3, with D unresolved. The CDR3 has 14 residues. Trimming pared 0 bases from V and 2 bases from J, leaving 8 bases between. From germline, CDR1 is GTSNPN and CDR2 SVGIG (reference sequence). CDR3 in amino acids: CAWSVLGAGNTIYF. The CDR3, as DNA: TGTGCCTGGAGTGTACTTGGAGCTGGAAACACCATATATTTT.

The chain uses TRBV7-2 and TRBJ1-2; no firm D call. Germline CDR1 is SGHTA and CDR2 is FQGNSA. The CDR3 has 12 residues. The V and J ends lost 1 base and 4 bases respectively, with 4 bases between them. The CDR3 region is CASSLGSYGYTF. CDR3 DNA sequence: TGTGCCAGCAGCTTAGGGAGCTATGGCTACACCTTC.

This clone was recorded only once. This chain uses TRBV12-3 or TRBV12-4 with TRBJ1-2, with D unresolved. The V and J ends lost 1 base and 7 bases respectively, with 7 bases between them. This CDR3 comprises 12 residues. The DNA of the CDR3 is TGTGCCAGCAGTTTAGGGAGGGCTGGCTACACCTTC. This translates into CASSLGRAGYTF.

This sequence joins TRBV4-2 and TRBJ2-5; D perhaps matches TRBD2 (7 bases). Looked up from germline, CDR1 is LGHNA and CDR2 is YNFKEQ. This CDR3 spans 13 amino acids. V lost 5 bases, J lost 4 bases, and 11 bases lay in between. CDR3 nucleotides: TGTGCCAGCAGCAGGGGGGGCGGAGAGACCCAGTACTTC. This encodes CASSRGGGETQYF.

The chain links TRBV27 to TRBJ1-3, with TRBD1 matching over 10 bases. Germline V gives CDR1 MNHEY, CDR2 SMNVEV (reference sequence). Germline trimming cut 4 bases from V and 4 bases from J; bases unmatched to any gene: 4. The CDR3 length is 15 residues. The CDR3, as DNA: TGTGCCAGCAGTTCCGACAGGGGGCTGGGAAACACCATATATTTT. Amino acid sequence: CASSSDRGLGNTIYF.

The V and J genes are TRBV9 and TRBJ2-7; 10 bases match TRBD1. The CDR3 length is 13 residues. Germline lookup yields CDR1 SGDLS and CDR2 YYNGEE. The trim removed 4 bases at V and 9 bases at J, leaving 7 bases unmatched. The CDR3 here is CASSPRDRGGQYF. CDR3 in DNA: TGTGCCAGCAGCCCGCGGGACAGGGGAGGGCAGTACTTC.

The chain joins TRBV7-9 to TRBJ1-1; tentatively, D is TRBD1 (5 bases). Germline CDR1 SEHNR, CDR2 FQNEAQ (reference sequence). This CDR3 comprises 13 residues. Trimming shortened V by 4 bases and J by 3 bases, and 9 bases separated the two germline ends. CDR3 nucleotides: TGTGCCAGCAGCTCCAGGGTTCACACTGAAGCTTTCTTT. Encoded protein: CASSSRVHTEAFF.

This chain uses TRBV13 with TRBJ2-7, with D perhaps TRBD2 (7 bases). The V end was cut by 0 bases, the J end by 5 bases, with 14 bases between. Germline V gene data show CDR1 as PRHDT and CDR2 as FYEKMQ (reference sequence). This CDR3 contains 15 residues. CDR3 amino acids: CASSLGGQRDNEQYF. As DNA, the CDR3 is TGTGCCAGCAGCTTAGGCGGCCAGCGGGACAACGAGCAGTACTTC.